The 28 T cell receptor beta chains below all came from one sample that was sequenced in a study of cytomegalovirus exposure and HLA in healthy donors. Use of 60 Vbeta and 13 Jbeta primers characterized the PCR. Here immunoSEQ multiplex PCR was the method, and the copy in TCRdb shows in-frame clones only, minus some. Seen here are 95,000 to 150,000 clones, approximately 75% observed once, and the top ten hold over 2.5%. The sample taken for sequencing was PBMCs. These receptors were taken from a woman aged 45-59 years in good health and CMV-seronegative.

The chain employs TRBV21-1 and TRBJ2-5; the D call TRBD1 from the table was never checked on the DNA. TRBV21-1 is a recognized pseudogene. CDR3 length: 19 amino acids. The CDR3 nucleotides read TGTGCCAGCAGCAAAAGTAGGGCCCACAGGGGGCTACAGCAAGAGACCCAGTACTTC. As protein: CASSKSRAHRGLQQETQYF.

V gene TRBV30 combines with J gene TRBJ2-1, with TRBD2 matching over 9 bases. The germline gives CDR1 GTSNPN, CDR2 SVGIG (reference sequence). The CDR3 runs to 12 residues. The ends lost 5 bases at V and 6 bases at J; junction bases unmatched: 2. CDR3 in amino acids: CAWGLASNEQFF. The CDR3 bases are TGTGCCTGGGGACTAGCGAGCAATGAGCAGTTCTTC.

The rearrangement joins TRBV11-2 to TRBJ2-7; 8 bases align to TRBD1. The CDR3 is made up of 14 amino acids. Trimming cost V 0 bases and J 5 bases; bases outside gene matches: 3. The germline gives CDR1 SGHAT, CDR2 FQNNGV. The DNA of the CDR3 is TGTGCCAGCAGCTTAGATACGACAGGGGACGAGCAGTACTTC. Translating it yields CASSLDTTGDEQYF.

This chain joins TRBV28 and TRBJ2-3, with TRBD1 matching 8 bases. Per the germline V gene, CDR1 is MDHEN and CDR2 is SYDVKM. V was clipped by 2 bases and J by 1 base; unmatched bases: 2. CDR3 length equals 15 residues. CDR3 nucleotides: TGTGCCAGCAGTTTACTGGGACAGGGCACAGATACGCAGTATTTT. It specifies CASSLLGQGTDTQYF.

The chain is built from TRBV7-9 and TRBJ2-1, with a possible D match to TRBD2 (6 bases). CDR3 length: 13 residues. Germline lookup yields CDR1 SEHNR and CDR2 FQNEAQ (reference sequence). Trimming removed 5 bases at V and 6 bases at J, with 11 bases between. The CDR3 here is CASSGTGSNEQFF. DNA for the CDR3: TGTGCCAGCAGCGGGACTGGGTCCAATGAGCAGTTCTTC.

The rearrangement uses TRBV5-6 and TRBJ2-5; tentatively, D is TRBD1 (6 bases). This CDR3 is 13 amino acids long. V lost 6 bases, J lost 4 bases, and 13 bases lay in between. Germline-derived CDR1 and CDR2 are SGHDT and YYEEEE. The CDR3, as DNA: TGTGCCAGCAAATCCGGGACAACAGAGACCCAGTACTTC. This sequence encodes CASKSGTTETQYF.

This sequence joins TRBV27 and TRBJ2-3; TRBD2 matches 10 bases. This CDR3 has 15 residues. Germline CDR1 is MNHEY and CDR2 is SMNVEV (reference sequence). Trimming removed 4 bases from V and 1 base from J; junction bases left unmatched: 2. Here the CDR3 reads CASSSGLAGTDTQYF. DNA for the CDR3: TGTGCCAGCAGTTCTGGACTAGCGGGCACAGATACGCAGTATTTT.

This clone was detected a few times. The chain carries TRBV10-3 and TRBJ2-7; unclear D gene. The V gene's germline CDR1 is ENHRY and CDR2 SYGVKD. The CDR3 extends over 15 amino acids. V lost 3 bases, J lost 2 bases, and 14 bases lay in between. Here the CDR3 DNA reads TGTGCCATCAGTGATTCACGAAAAGCTACCTACGAGCAGTACTTC. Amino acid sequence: CAISDSRKATYEQYF.

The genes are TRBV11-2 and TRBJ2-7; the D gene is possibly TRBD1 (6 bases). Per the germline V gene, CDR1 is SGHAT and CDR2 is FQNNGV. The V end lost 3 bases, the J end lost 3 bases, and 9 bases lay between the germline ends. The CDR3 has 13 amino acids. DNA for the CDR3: TGTGCCAGCAGCTTTGGGGGCCACTACGAGCAGTACTTC. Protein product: CASSFGGHYEQYF.

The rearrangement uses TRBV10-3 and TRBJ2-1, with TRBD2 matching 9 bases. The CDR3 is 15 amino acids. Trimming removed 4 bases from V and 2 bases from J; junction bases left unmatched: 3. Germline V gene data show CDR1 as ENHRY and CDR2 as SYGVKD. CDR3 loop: CAISVSGSPYNEQFF. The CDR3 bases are TGTGCCATCAGTGTTAGCGGGAGCCCCTACAATGAGCAGTTCTTC.

CDR3 nucleotide sequence: TGTGCCAGTCTAGCGGGAGGACGGGGGTACAATGAGCAGTTCTTC. Its translation is CASLAGGRGYNEQFF. The J gene is TRBJ2-1, the V gene TRBV6-1, with TRBD2 matching over 11 bases. This CDR3 has 15 amino acids. V was clipped by 9 bases and J by 4 bases; unmatched bases: 8. Germline lookup yields CDR1 MNHNS and CDR2 SASEGT.

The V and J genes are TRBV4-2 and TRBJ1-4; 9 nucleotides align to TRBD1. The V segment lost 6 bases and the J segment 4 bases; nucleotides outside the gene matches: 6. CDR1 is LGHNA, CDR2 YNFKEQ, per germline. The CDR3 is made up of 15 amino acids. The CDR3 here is CASRLGTGSNEKLFF. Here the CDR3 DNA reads TGTGCCAGCAGGCTGGGGACAGGGAGTAATGAAAAACTGTTTTTT.

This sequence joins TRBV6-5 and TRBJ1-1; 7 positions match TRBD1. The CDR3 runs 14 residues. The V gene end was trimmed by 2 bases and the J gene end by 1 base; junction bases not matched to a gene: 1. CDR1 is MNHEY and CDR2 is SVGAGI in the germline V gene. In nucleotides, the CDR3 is TGTGCCAGCAGTTACCGGGACAGGAACACTGAAGCTTTCTTT. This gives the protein CASSYRDRNTEAFF.

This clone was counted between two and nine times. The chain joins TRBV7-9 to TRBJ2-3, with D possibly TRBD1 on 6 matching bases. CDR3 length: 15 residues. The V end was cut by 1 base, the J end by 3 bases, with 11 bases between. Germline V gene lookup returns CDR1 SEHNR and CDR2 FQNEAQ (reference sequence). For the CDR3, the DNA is TGTGCCAGCAGCTTAGGTCGGGACAAGACAGATACGCAGTATTTT. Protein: CASSLGRDKTDTQYF.

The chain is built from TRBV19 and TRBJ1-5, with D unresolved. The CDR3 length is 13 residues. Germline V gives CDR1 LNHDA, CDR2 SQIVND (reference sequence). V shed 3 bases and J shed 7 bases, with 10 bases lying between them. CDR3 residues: CASSMGATQPQHF. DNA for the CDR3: TGTGCCAGTAGTATGGGAGCAACCCAGCCCCAGCATTTT.

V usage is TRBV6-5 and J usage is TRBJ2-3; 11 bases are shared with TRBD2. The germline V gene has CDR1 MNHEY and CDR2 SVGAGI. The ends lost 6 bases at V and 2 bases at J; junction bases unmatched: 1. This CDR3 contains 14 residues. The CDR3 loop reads CASRLAGVTDTQYF. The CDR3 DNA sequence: TGTGCCAGCAGACTAGCGGGAGTCACAGATACGCAGTATTTT.

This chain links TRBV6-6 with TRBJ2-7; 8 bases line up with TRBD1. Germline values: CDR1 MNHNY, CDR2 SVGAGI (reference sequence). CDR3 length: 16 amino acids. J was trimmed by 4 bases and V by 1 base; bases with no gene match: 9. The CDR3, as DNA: TGTGCCAGCAGTTACTACGGACAGGGAAGAGGTTACGAGCAGTACTTC. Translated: CASSYYGQGRGYEQYF.

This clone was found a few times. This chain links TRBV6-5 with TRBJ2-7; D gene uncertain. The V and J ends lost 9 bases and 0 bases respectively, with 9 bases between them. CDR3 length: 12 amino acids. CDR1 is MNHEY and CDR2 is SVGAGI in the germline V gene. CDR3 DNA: TGTGCCAGTCGGCGGAGCTCCTACGAGCAGTACTTC. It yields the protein CASRRSSYEQYF.

CDR3 nucleotides: TGTGCCAGCCGGCCAGGGGGGTACACCGGGGAGCTGTTTTTT. Its protein product is CASRPGGYTGELFF. The rearrangement uses TRBV6-4 and TRBJ2-2; D is perhaps TRBD1 (7 bases). The V gene's germline CDR1 is MRHNA and CDR2 SNTAGT. Trimming cost V 8 bases and J 3 bases, with 13 bases left between them. This CDR3 is 14 amino acids long.

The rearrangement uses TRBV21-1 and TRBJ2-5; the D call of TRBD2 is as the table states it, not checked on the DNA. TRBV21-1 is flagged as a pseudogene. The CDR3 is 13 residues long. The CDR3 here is CASSKWDYQTQYF. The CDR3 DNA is TGTGCCAGCAGCAAATGGGACTACCAGACCCAGTACTTC.

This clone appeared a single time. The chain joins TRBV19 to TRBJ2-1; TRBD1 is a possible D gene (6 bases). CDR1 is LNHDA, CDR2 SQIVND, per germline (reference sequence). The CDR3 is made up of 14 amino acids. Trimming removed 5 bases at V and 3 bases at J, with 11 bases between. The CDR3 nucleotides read TGTGCCAGTAGTGCCGGGACAATCTACAATGAGCAGTTCTTC. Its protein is CASSAGTIYNEQFF.

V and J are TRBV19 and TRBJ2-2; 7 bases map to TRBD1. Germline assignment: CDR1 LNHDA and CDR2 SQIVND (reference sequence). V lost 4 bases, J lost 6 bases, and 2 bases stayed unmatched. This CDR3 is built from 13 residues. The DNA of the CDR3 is TGTGCCAGTAGTAGACAGGGCTCCGGGGAGCTGTTTTTT. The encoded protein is CASSRQGSGELFF. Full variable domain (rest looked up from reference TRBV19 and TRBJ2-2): DGGITQSPKYLFRKEGQNVTLSCEQNLNHDAMYWYRQDPGQGLRLIYYSQIVNDFQKGDIAEGYSVSREKKESFPLTVTSAQKNPTAFYLCASSRQGSGELFFGEGSRLTVL.

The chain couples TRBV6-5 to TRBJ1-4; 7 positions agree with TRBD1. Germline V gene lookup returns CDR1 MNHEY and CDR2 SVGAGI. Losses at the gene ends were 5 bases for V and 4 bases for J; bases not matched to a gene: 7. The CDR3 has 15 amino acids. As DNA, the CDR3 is TGTGCCAGCAGTGGGGAGAACAGGGGTAATGAAAAACTGTTTTTT. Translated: CASSGENRGNEKLFF.

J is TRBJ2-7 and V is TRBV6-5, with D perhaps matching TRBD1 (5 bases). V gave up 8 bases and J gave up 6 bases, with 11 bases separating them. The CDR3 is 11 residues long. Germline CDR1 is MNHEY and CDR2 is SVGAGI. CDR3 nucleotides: TGTGCCAGCGAAAACAGGTTCGAGCAGTACTTC. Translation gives CASENRFEQYF.

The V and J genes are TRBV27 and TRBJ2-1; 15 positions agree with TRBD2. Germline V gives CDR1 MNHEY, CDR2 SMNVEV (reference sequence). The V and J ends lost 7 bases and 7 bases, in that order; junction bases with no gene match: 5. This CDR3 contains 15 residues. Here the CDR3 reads CASITGTSGRNEQFF. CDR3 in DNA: TGTGCCAGCATCACCGGGACTAGCGGGAGGAATGAGCAGTTCTTC.

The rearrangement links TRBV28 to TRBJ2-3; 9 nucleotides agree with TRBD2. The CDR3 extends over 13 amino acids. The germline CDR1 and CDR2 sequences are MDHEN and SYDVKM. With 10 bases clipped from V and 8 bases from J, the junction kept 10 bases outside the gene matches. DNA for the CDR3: TGTGCCATACGGGGTAGCGGGAGAGGTACGCAGTATTTT. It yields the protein CAIRGSGRGTQYF.

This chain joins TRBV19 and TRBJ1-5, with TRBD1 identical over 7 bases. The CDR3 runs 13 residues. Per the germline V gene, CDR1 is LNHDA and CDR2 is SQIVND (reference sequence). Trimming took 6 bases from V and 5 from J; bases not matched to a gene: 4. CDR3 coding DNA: TGTGCCAGTAGGGGACAGTGGGATCAGCCCCAGCATTTT. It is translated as CASRGQWDQPQHF.

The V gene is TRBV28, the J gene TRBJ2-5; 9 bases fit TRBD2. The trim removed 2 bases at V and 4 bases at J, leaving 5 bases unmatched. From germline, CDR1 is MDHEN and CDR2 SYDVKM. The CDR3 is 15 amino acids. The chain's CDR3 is CASSLGSGSGETQYF. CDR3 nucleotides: TGTGCCAGCAGTTTAGGTAGCGGGAGCGGAGAGACCCAGTACTTC. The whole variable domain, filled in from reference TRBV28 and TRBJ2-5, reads DVKVTQSSRYLVKRTGEKVFLECVQDMDHENMFWYRQDPGLGLRLIYFSYDVKMKEKGDIPEGYSVSREKKERFSLILESASTNQTSMYLCASSLGSGSGETQYFGPGTRLLVL.